This T cell receptor (beta chain) appears in the sequencing data of a study of T cell responses to AZD1222 COVID-19 vaccine. Germline assignment: CDR1 LGHDT and CDR2 YNNKEL (reference sequence). The CDR3 has 13 amino acids. Trimming at V came to 5 bases and at J to 5 bases, leaving 5 bases not matched to a gene. Profiling relied on immunoSEQ multiplex PCR, and the TCRdb table lists in-frame clones only, not all of them. The sample consists of more than 95,000 clones, around 90% of them appearing once. The TCR was taken from an adult in good health. V gene TRBV3-1 (or the pseudogene TRBV3-2) combines with J gene TRBJ1-2; TRBD1 matches 7 bases. Source: peripheral blood, taken on day 0 of AZD1222 vaccination. CDR3 residues: CASSEQGNYGYTF. Written as DNA, the CDR3 is TGTGCCAGCAGCGAACAGGGGAATTATGGCTACACCTTC.